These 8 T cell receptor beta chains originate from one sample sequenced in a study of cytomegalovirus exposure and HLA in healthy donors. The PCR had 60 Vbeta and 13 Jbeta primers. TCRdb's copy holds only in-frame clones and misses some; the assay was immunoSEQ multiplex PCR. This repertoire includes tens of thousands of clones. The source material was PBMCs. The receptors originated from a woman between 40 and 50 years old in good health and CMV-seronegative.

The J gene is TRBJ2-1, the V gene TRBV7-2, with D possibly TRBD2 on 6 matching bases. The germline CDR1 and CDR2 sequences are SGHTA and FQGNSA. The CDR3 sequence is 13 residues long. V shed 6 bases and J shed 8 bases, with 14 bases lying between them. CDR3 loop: CASSPQWGDEQFF. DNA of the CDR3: TGTGCCAGCAGTCCACAGTGGGGGGATGAGCAGTTCTTC. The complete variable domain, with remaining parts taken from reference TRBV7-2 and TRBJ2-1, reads GAGVSQSPSNKVTEKGKDVELRCDPISGHTALYWYRQSLGQGLEFLIYFQGNSAPDKSGLPSDRFSAERTGGSVSTLTIQRTQQEDSAVYLCASSPQWGDEQFFGPGTRLTVL.

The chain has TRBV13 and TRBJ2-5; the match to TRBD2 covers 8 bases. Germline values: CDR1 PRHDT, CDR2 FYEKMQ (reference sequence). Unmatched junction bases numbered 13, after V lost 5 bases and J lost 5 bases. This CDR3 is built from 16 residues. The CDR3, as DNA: TGTGCCAGCAGCCATAGCGGACGGGGGGGCCGGGAGACCCAGTACTTC. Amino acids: CASSHSGRGGRETQYF.

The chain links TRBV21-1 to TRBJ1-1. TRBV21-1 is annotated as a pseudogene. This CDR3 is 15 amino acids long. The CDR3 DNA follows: TGTGCCAGCAGCTCCCGAAGCAATATGAACACTGAAGCTTTCTTT. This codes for CASSSRSNMNTEAFF.

CDR3 sequence reads: CATRFSGTNTGELFF. The DNA of the CDR3 is TGTGCCACCCGGTTCAGCGGGACGAACACCGGGGAGCTGTTTTTT. This chain connects TRBV19 to TRBJ2-2; TRBD2 aligns across 7 bases. CDR3 length: 15 residues. Trimming took 10 bases from V and 0 from J; bases not matched to a gene: 8. The V gene's germline CDR1 is LNHDA and CDR2 SQIVND (reference sequence).

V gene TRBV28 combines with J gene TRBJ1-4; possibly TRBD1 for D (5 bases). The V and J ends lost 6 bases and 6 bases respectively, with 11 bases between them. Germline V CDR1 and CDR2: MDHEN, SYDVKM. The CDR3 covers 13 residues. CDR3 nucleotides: TGTGCCAGCAGCCTCAGGGTGGATGAAAAACTGTTTTTT. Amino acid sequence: CASSLRVDEKLFF.

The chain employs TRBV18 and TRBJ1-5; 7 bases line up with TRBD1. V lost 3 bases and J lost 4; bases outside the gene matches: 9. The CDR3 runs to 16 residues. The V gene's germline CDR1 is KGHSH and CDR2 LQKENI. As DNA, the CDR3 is TGTGCCAGCTCACCTAGTGCAGGGGGAGAGAATCAGCCCCAGCATTTT. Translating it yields CASSPSAGGENQPQHF.

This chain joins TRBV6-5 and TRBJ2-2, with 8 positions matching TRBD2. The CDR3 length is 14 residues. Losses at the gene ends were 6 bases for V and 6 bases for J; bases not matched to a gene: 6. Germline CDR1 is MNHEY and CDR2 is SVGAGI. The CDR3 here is CASRPGGGAGELFF. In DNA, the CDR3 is TGTGCCAGCAGGCCGGGAGGGGGGGCCGGGGAGCTGTTTTTT.

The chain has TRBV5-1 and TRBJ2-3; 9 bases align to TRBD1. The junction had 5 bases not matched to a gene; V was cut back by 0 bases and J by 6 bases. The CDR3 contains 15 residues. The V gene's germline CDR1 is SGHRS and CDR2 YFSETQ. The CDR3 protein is CASSLEGQGLDTQYF. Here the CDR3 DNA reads TGCGCCAGCAGCTTGGAAGGACAGGGGCTGGATACGCAGTATTTT.